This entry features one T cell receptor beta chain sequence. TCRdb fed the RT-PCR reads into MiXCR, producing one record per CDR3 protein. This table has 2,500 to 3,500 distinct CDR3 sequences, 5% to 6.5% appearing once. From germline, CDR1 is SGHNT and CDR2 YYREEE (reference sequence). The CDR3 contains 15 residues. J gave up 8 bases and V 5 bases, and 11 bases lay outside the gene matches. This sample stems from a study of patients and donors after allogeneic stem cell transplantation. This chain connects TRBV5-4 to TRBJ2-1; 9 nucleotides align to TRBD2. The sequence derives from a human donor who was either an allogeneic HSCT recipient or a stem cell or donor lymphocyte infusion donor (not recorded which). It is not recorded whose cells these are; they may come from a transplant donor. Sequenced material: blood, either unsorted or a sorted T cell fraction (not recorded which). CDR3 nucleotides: TGTGCCAGCAGGTTCGCGGGAGGGCTAGGGGATGAGCAGTTCTTC. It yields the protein CASRFAGGLGDEQFF.